The clone carrying this TCR beta chain turned up a few times. The sample originates from a study of response to subunit inactivated influenza vaccine. V dropped 9 bases and J dropped 1 base, with 5 bases sitting between them. CDR3 size: 12 residues. CDR1 KGHDR and CDR2 SFDVKD come from the germline V gene. One entry per CDR3 protein, called by TCRdb with MiXCR from the RT-PCR reads. The sample shows a few hundred thousand distinct CDR3 sequences, around 11% of them seen only once. In addition, the sample was reused for a study of T cells expressing NK-cell markers. As that study records: A 5'RACE template switching approach incorporating UMIs was used to make TCR beta cDNA. Source material for TCR beta repertoires consisted of sorted CD3+CD56+NKG2C+, CD3+CD56+NKG2C- and CD3+CD56-NKG2C+ T cells. Seven sequenced donors out of eight were HCMV-seropositive, one seronegative. Dominant NKG2C+ clonotypes accounted for roughly 1.0-7.0% of CD8+ T cells in 5 to 7 donors.

The receptor was derived from a man aged 50 or older who received an inactivated influenza vaccine. The V and J genes are TRBV24-1 and TRBJ2-2; D remains unclear. The sample in question was PBMCs from blood, obtained on the day of vaccination. Written as DNA, the CDR3 is TGTGCCACCTCCGTGAACACCGGGGAGCTGTTTTTT. Translating it yields CATSVNTGELFF.